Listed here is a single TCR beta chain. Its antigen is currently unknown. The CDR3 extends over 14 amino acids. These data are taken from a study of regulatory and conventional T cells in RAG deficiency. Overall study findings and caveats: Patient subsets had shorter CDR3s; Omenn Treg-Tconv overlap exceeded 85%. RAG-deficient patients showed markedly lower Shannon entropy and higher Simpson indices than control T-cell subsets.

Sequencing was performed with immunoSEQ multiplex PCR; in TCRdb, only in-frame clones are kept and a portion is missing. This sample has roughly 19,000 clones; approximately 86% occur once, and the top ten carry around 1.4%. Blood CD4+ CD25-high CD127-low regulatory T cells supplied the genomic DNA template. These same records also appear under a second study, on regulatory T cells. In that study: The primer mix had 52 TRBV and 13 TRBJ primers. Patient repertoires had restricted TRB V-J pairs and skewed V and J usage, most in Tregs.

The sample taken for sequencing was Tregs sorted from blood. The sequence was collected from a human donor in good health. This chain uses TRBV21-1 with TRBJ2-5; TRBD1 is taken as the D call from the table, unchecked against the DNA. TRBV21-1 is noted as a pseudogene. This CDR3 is CASSGGTAQETQYF. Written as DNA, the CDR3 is TGTGCCAGCAGCGGCGGGACAGCGCAAGAGACCCAGTACTTC.